Presented here are 26 T cell receptor beta chains from one specimen sequenced in a study of shared clonotypes between healthy human individuals. The assay was immunoSEQ multiplex PCR, and TCRdb's table has in-frame clones only and misses some. The data show 2 million to 2.5 million clones, with 85% to 95% seen just once and 0.37% held by the top ten. The specimen was naive CD4+ T cells from PBMCs. Noted subset: CD45RA+ positively selected. These receptors all stem from a man younger than 35 in good health. Some clones in this sample may be carry-over from other donors' samples.

Notes on this clone: The same CDR3 also results from other DNA sequences found in this sample. This sequence joins TRBV28 and TRBJ1-2; maybe TRBD1 (5 bases). Trimming left V 6 bases short and J 5 bases short, with 10 bases between. The CDR3 runs 12 residues. Germline V gives CDR1 MDHEN, CDR2 SYDVKM. The CDR3, as DNA: TGTGCCAGCAGGGGGCGCGGGTATGGCTACACCTTC. Translating it yields CASRGRGYGYTF.

The rearrangement links TRBV6-5 to TRBJ2-7; TRBD2 agrees at 13 bases. The CDR3 loop spans 16 amino acids. J was trimmed by 3 bases and V by 2 bases; bases with no gene match: 4. CDR1 MNHEY and CDR2 SVGAGI come from the germline V gene. The CDR3 nucleotides are TGTGCCAGCAGTTACGCCGGGACTAGCGGGAACTACGAGCAGTACTTC. Its protein product is CASSYAGTSGNYEQYF.

The chain is built from TRBV6-1 and TRBJ2-5; D possibly matches TRBD1 or TRBD2 (5 bases each). CDR1 and CDR2 (germline): MNHNS, SASEGT. With 6 bases removed from V and 5 bases from J, the gap between germline ends came to 10 bases. The CDR3 spans 12 residues. CDR3 nucleotides: TGTGCCAGCAGGGGGGATGGGGAGACCCAGTACTTC. Its translation is CASRGDGETQYF.

The J gene is TRBJ2-5, the V gene TRBV5-4; 8 nucleotides agree with TRBD2. The germline V gene has CDR1 SGHNT and CDR2 YYREEE (reference sequence). The CDR3 sequence is 15 residues long. With V trimmed by 5 bases and J by 2 bases, 8 bases remained unmatched. In DNA, the CDR3 is TGTGCCAGCAGTCCAGCGGGAGTCGGGCAAGAGACCCAGTACTTC. It specifies CASSPAGVGQETQYF.

The chain couples TRBV5-1 to TRBJ2-5; D not resolved. The germline CDR1 and CDR2 sequences are SGHRS and YFSETQ. The V end lost 6 bases, the J end lost 2 bases, and 11 bases lay between the germline ends. This CDR3 comprises 13 residues. CDR3: CASTGQAQETQYF. For the CDR3, the DNA is TGCGCCAGCACCGGGCAGGCTCAAGAGACCCAGTACTTC.

V and J are TRBV27 and TRBJ1-4; D perhaps matches TRBD1 (6 bases). Trimming pared 5 bases from V and 4 bases from J, leaving 17 bases between. Germline CDR1 and CDR2: MNHEY and SMNVEV (reference sequence). The length of the CDR3 is 16 residues. CDR3 bases: TGTGCCAGCAGTCCCGGCCCTGGACAGATTAATGAAAAACTGTTTTTT. Protein: CASSPGPGQINEKLFF.

The chain joins TRBV28 to TRBJ1-1; D is perhaps TRBD1 (6 bases). The CDR3 contains 13 residues. Germline values: CDR1 MDHEN, CDR2 SYDVKM. The ends were cut back, 5 bases at V and 10 bases at J, with 17 bases in the middle. In nucleotides, the CDR3 is TGTGCCAGCAGTCGGGATGCGAGGGGGGCAGCTTTCTTT. Amino acid sequence: CASSRDARGAAFF.

The CDR3 region has the DNA TGTGCCAGCAGCCCCAGGCCCTTCATGGCCCAGCATTTT. Translation gives CASSPRPFMAQHF. V is TRBV9 and J is TRBJ1-5; D is unresolved. Trimming cost V 4 bases and J 11 bases, with 16 bases left between them. The germline CDR1 and CDR2 sequences are SGDLS and YYNGEE. The CDR3 runs to 13 residues.

The V call is TRBV28, the J call TRBJ2-3; TRBD2 matches at 7 bases. CDR1 and CDR2 from the germline V gene are MDHEN and SYDVKM. CDR3 length: 16 amino acids. V gave up 1 base and J gave up 3 bases; unmatched junction bases: 7. CDR3 DNA: TGTGCCAGCAGTTTATTGGGCGGGAGCTCTACAGATACGCAGTATTTT. It encodes CASSLLGGSSTDTQYF.

The gene calls are TRBV21-1 and TRBJ2-7; the tabulated D call, TRBD1, remains unverified against the DNA. TRBV21-1 is tagged as a pseudogene. The CDR3 has 12 amino acids. CDR3 coding DNA: TGTGCCAGCATGGGACAGTCGTGCGAGCAGTACTTC. Its protein is CASMGQSCEQYF.

This chain connects TRBV10-3 to TRBJ2-3, with D perhaps TRBD1 (6 bases). The CDR3 consists of 13 residues. Looked up from germline, CDR1 is ENHRY and CDR2 is SYGVKD. Trimming cost V 0 bases and J 5 bases, with 6 bases left between them. CDR3 nucleotide sequence: TGTGCCATCAGTGAGTCACAGGGAGATACGCAGTATTTT. Residues: CAISESQGDTQYF.

This clone came up once. This sequence joins TRBV28 and TRBJ1-2; 7 nucleotides align to TRBD1. CDR1 MDHEN and CDR2 SYDVKM come from the germline V gene. V gave up 6 bases and J gave up 8 bases; unmatched junction bases: 15. The CDR3 is made up of 15 amino acids. The CDR3: CASSVYTSGTEGYTF. DNA for the CDR3: TGTGCCAGCAGCGTCTATACATCCGGGACAGAGGGCTACACCTTC.

The chain combines TRBV27 with TRBJ1-3, with TRBD1 identical over 7 bases. The ends lost 7 bases at V and 0 bases at J; junction bases unmatched: 15. Germline CDR1 and CDR2: MNHEY and SMNVEV (reference sequence). This CDR3 has 18 residues. The CDR3 DNA sequence: TGTGCCAGCATACGAGCGACAGGGTTAGGAAGCTCTGGAAACACCATATATTTT. Translated, it gives CASIRATGLGSSGNTIYF.

The chain joins TRBV5-1 to TRBJ2-6, with D unclear. Germline V gives CDR1 SGHRS, CDR2 YFSETQ. The CDR3 consists of 17 residues. V lost 0 bases to trimming and J lost 0 bases, with 10 bases between them. The CDR3 DNA is TGCGCCAGCAGCTTGGTTACAGCTTACTCTGGGGCCAACGTCCTGACTTTC. Its protein product is CASSLVTAYSGANVLTF.

The rearrangement joins TRBV18 to TRBJ2-7; a weak D match, TRBD1 (6 bases). Germline assignment: CDR1 KGHSH and CDR2 LQKENI. CDR3 length: 15 residues. V gave up 0 bases and J gave up 2 bases, with 11 bases separating them. CDR3 loop: CASSPPGASPYEQYF. The CDR3 DNA reads TGTGCCAGCTCACCACCGGGGGCTTCGCCCTACGAGCAGTACTTC.

This clone was seen only once. The gene calls are TRBV9 and TRBJ1-2; D is perhaps TRBD1 (5 bases). The CDR3 has 15 residues. Germline V gene sequence: CDR1 SGDLS, CDR2 YYNGEE. V lost 2 bases, J lost 8 bases, and 19 bases lay in between. The DNA for the CDR3 is TGTGCCAGCAGCGTCCAACCGGGGGGGTTACTCGGCTACACCTTC. Protein: CASSVQPGGLLGYTF.

This clone occurred once. The chain links TRBV19 to TRBJ1-2, with D tentatively TRBD1 (6 bases). Germline CDR1 LNHDA, CDR2 SQIVND (reference sequence). V was clipped by 7 bases and J by 0 bases, with 15 bases between them. The CDR3 sequence is 15 residues long. CDR3 in amino acids: CASTDRQATNYGYTF. In DNA form, the CDR3 reads TGTGCCAGTACTGACAGACAGGCCACTAACTATGGCTACACCTTC.

Only one count was recorded for this clone. The J gene is TRBJ1-5, the V gene TRBV7-2, with a possible D match to TRBD1 (6 bases). V was cut by 5 bases and J by 5 bases, with 19 bases left in between. The germline gives CDR1 SGHTA, CDR2 FQGNSA. This CDR3 contains 16 residues. The CDR3: CASSLLSRDTHQPQHF. CDR3 DNA: TGTGCCAGCAGCCTACTGAGCCGGGACACCCATCAGCCCCAGCATTTT.

This chain uses TRBV10-3 with TRBJ2-2; D is tentatively TRBD1 or TRBD2 (5 bases each). Between the trimmed V and J ends, which lost 10 bases and 3 bases, there was a span of 15 bases. In germline, CDR1 is ENHRY, CDR2 SYGVKD. The CDR3 has 14 residues. The CDR3 protein is CATSGAGDTGELFF. CDR3 DNA sequence: TGTGCCACATCCGGGGCTGGGGACACCGGGGAGCTGTTTTTT.

The chain has TRBV4-1 and TRBJ2-1; 7 bases are shared with TRBD2. The CDR3 runs to 15 residues. With 4 bases clipped from V and 4 bases from J, the junction kept 7 bases outside the gene matches. Germline CDR1 reads MGHRA; CDR2 reads YSYEKL. CDR3 amino acids: CASSRQASGYNEQFF. The CDR3 nucleotides read TGCGCCAGCAGCCGGCAGGCTAGCGGATACAATGAGCAGTTCTTC.

The chain combines TRBV5-1 with TRBJ2-1; the match to TRBD2 covers 7 bases. Per the germline V gene, CDR1 is SGHRS and CDR2 is YFSETQ. CDR3 size: 16 residues. V shed 0 bases and J 1 base; nucleotides not matched to a gene: 4. CDR3 sequence (DNA): TGCGCCAGCAGCTTGGCACGTAGCGGGTCCTACAATGAGCAGTTCTTC. Residues: CASSLARSGSYNEQFF.

A word on this clone: Other DNA sequences within the sample encode an identical CDR3. The CDR3 sequence is CASSLLAGAADTQYF. CDR3 sequence (DNA): TGCGCCAGCAGCTTGCTAGCGGGAGCAGCAGATACGCAGTATTTT. This sequence joins TRBV5-1 and TRBJ2-3; 10 bases are a match to TRBD2. From germline, CDR1 is SGHRS and CDR2 YFSETQ. There are 15 residues in the CDR3. V gave up 1 base and J gave up 4 bases; unmatched junction bases: 3.

This rearrangement joins TRBV19 to TRBJ2-3, with unresolved D. Germline loops: CDR1 LNHDA, CDR2 SQIVND (reference sequence). This CDR3 is 13 amino acids long. Deletions cut 2 bases from V and 2 bases from J, with 5 bases between. CDR3 sequence (DNA): TGTGCCAGTAGTATAACGACCACAGATACGCAGTATTTT. Translating it yields CASSITTTDTQYF.

This clone occurred once. The chain links TRBV6-1 to TRBJ2-5; 9 bases align to TRBD1. The CDR3 is 15 amino acids. The junction had 5 bases not matched to a gene; V was cut back by 1 base and J by 5 bases. CDR1 is MNHNS and CDR2 is SASEGT in the germline V gene. The CDR3 is CASSEGQGGWETQYF. In DNA, the CDR3 is TGTGCCAGCAGTGAAGGACAGGGGGGCTGGGAGACCCAGTACTTC.

This clone was counted once. The rearrangement links TRBV19 to TRBJ1-5; unclear D gene. V lost 5 bases and J 7 bases, leaving 12 bases between the germline ends. Per germline, CDR1 LNHDA and CDR2 SQIVND (reference sequence). The CDR3 is made up of 13 amino acids. CDR3 in amino acids: CASSRDVRQPQHF. The CDR3 nucleotides read TGTGCCAGTAGTCGAGACGTCCGGCAGCCCCAGCATTTT. Complete variable domain (other parts from reference TRBV19 and TRBJ1-5): DGGITQSPKYLFRKEGQNVTLSCEQNLNHDAMYWYRQDPGQGLRLIYYSQIVNDFQKGDIAEGYSVSREKKESFPLTVTSAQKNPTAFYLCASSRDVRQPQHFGDGTRLSIL.

The chain employs TRBV18 and TRBJ1-4; 7 nucleotides line up with TRBD1. V shed 3 bases, J shed 0 bases, and the junction held 4 bases outside the gene matches. This CDR3 region has 16 residues. The V gene's germline CDR1 is KGHSH and CDR2 LQKENI. Here the CDR3 reads CASSPRQGSTNEKLFF. CDR3 coding DNA: TGTGCCAGCTCACCTAGACAGGGATCAACTAATGAAAAACTGTTTTTT.